This T cell receptor (beta chain) was sequenced in a study of shared clonotypes between healthy human individuals. Trimming cost V 4 bases and J 5 bases; bases outside gene matches: 5. This CDR3 is built from 14 residues. CDR1 SGHRS and CDR2 YFSETQ come from the germline V gene. Produced via immunoSEQ multiplex PCR; TCRdb's table is partial and in-frame only. In the table there are about 2,500,000 clones, more than 80% of which are singletons. Everyone who donated was a Caucasian adult who lived in Nashville, Tennessee. The rearrangement links TRBV5-1 to TRBJ2-7; 11 nucleotides match TRBD1. The sequence came from a man aged 18 to 30 in good health. The specimen sequenced was naive CD4+ T cells sorted from blood. The subset is: CD45RA+ positively selected. CDR3 nucleotides: TGCGCCAGCAGCCATGGGACAGGGGGTAACGAGCAGTACTTC. This sequence encodes CASSHGTGGNEQYF.